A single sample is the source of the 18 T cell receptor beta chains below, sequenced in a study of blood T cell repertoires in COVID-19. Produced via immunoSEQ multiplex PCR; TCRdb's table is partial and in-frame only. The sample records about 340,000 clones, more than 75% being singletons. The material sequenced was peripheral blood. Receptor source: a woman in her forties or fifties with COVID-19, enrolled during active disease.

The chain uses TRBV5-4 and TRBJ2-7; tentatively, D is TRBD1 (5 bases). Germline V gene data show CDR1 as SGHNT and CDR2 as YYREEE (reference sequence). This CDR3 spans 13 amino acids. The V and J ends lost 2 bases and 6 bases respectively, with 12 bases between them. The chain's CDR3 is CASSFQGIGEQYF. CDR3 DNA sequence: TGTGCCAGCAGCTTCCAGGGTATAGGCGAGCAGTACTTC.

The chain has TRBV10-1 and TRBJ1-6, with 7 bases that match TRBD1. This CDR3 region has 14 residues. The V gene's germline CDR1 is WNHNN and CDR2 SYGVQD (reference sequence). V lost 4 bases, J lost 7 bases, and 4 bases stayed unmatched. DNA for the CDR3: TGCGCCAGCAGTGTGGGACAGAGAAATTCACCCCTCCACTTT. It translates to CASSVGQRNSPLHF.

CDR3 coding DNA: TGTGCCAGCAGCGACCCTTGGTGGGAGGGCACAGATACGCAGTATTTT. It yields the protein CASSDPWWEGTDTQYF. V is TRBV5-6 and J is TRBJ2-3; weak D call: TRBD2 (6 bases). This CDR3 spans 16 amino acids. The V gene's germline CDR1 is SGHDT and CDR2 YYEEEE. The V and J ends lost 4 bases and 1 base respectively, with 16 bases between them.

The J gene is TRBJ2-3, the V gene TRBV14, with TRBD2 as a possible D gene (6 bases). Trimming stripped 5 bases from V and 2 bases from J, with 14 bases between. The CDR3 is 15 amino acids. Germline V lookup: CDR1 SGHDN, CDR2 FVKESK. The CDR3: CASSGGSALTDTQYF. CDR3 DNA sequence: TGTGCCAGCAGCGGAGGGAGTGCACTCACAGATACGCAGTATTTT.

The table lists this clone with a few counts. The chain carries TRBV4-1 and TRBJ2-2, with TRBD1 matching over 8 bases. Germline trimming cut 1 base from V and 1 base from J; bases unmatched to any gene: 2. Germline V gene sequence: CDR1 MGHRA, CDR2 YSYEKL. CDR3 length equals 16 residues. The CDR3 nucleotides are TGCGCCAGCAGCCAAGGACAGGGGTTGAACACCGGGGAGCTGTTTTTT. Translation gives CASSQGQGLNTGELFF.

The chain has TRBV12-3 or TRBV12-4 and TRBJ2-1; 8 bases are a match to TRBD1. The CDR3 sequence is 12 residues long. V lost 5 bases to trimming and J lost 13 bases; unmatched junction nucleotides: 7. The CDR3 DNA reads TGTGCCAGCAGTGACAGGGGCGTAGTTCAGTTCTTC. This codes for CASSDRGVVQFF.

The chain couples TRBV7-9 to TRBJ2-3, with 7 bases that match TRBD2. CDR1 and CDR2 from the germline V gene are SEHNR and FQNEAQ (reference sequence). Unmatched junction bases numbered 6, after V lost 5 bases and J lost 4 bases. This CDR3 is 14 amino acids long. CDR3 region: CASSLTGRSDTQYF. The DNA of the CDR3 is TGTGCCAGCAGCCTGACCGGGAGGTCAGATACGCAGTATTTT.

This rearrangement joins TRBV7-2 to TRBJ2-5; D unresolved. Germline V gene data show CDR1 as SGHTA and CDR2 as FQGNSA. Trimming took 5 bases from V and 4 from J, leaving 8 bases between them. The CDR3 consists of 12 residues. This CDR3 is CASSPLGETQYF. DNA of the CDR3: TGTGCCAGCAGCCCCCTCGGAGAGACCCAGTACTTC.

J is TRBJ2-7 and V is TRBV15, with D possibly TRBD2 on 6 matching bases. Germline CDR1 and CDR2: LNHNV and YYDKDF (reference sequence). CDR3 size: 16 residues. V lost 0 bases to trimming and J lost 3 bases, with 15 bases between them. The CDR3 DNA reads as TGTGCCACCAGCAGAGATCCTGGCGGGGAGTTCTACGAGCAGTACTTC. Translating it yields CATSRDPGGEFYEQYF.

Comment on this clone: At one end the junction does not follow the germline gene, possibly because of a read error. CDR3 amino acids: CASSTSPGQGEETQYF. The CDR3 DNA follows: TGTGCTAGCAGCACTTCCCCGGGACAGGGGGAGGAGACCCAGTACTTC. V gene TRBV7-7 combines with J gene TRBJ2-5, with 11 bases aligning to TRBD1. Per the germline V gene, CDR1 is SSHAT and CDR2 is FNYEAQ (reference sequence). This CDR3 is 16 amino acids long.

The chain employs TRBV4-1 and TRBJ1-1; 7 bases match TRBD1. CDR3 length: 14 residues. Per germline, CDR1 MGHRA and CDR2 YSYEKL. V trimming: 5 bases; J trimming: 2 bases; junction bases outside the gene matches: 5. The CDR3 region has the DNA TGCGCCAGCAGCACCCGACAGGGTAACACTGAAGCTTTCTTT. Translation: CASSTRQGNTEAFF.

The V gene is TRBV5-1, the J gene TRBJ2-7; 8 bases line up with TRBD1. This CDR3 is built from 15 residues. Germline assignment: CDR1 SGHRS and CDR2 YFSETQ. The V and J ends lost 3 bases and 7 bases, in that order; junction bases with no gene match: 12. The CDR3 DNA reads TGCGCCAGCAGCTCCACCAGCAGGGGGCTTGATGAGCAGTACTTC. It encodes CASSSTSRGLDEQYF.

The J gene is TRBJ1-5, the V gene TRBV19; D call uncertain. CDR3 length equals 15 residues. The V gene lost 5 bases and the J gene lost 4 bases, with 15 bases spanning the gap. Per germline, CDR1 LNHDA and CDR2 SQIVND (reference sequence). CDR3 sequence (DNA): TGTGCCAGTAGTGTAGTGACATACGGTAATCAGCCCCAGCATTTT. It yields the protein CASSVVTYGNQPQHF.

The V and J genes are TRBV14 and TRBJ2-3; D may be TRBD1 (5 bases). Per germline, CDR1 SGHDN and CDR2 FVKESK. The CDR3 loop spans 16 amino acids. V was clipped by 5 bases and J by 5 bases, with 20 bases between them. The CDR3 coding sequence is TGTGCCAGCAGCACGAGGCCAGCACTCAGGGTAGATACGCAGTATTTT. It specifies CASSTRPALRVDTQYF.

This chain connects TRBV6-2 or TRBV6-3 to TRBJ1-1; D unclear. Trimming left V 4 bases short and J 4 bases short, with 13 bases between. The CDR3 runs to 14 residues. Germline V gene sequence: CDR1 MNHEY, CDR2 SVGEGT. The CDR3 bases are TGTGCCAGCAGTTCAGGTATTACTCCCACTGAAGCTTTCTTT. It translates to CASSSGITPTEAFF.

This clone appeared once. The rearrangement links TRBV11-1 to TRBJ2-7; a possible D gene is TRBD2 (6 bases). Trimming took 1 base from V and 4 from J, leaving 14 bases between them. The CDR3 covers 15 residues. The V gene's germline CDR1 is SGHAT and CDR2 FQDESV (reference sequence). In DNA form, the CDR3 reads TGTGCCAGCAGCTTAGGCGGGACGGATTTTTACGAGCAGTACTTC. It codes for CASSLGGTDFYEQYF.

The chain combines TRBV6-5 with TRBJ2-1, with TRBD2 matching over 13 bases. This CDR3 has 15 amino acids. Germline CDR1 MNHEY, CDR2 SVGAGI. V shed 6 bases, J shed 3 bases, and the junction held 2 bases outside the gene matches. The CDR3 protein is CASRGLAGNYNEQFF. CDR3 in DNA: TGTGCCAGCAGGGGACTAGCGGGGAACTACAATGAGCAGTTCTTC.

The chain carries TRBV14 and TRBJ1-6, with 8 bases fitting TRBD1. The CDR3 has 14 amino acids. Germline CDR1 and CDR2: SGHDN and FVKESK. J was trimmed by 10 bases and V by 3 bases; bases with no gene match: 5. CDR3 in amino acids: CASSQDRVRSPLHF. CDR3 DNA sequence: TGTGCCAGCAGCCAGGACAGGGTACGGTCACCCCTCCACTTT.